A selection of T cell receptor beta chains follows, all from one sample in a study of shared clonotypes between healthy human individuals. Sequencing was performed with immunoSEQ multiplex PCR; in TCRdb, only in-frame clones are kept and a portion is missing. There are roughly 2.4 million clones in the sample; under 97% occur only once, and approximately 0.13% lies in the top ten. The specimen was naive CD4+ T cells sorted from blood. The receptors stem from a man in his late teens or twenties in good health. Each CDR3 is given with its conserved first and last residue. The D gene is left open where the match is weak. Size tells how often a clone was seen (once, few, many) or the class of an expanded clone, and some rows leave it out.

TRBJ2-3,-,TRBD2,TRBV5-6,CASSGGEGTSTDTQYF,TGTGCCAGCAGCGGCGGGGAGGGCACCAGCACAGATACGCAGTATTTT
TRBJ2-3,-,-,TRBV10-3,CAINPGMSDTQYF,TGTGCCATCAACCCAGGGATGTCAGATACGCAGTATTTT
TRBJ1-5,-,-,TRBV28,CASTLGLGNQPQHF,TGTGCCAGCACCCTGGGGTTGGGGAATCAGCCCCAGCATTTT
TRBJ1-1,-,-,TRBV6-5,CASSTLQGNTEAFF,TGTGCCAGCAGTACACTTCAGGGGAACACTGAAGCTTTCTTT
TRBJ2-7,-,-,TRBV19,CASSQPGSLGQYF,TGTGCCAGTAGTCAGCCGGGTTCCCTGGGGCAGTACTTC
TRBJ2-4,-,-,TRBV30,CAWSDLGWANIQYF,TGTGCCTGGAGTGACCTTGGTTGGGCAAACATTCAGTACTTC
TRBJ1-1,-,-,TRBV15,CATSRVGGAMNTEAFF,TGTGCCACCAGCAGAGTGGGGGGGGCCATGAACACTGAAGCTTTCTTT
TRBJ2-3,-,TRBD2,TRBV5-1,CASSPRSPTSGGADTQYF,TGCGCCAGCAGTCCAAGGAGCCCGACTAGCGGGGGGGCAGATACGCAGTATTTT
TRBJ2-1,-,-,TRBV9,CASSVVEKSYNEQFF,TGTGCCAGCAGCGTAGTGGAGAAGTCCTACAATGAGCAGTTCTTC
TRBJ1-1,-,-,TRBV5-1,CASSLGGHTEAFF,TGCGCCAGCAGCTTGGGGGGACACACTGAAGCTTTCTTT
TRBJ2-7,-,-,TRBV18,CASSPEASLSYEQYF,TGTGCCAGCTCACCAGAGGCCAGCCTCTCCTACGAGCAGTACTTC
TRBJ1-5,-,TRBD1,TRBV18,CASSPGLTGDSNQPQHF,TGTGCCAGCTCACCCGGTCTGACAGGGGATTCCAATCAGCCCCAGCATTTT
TRBJ1-5,-,TRBD1,TRBV30,CAWSRGTGTSSNQPQHF,TGTGCCTGGAGTCGGGGGACAGGGACTTCAAGCAATCAGCCCCAGCATTTT
TRBJ1-2,-,TRBD1,TRBV5-1,CASSRDRGTANYGYTF,TGCGCCAGCAGCCGGGACAGGGGAACAGCTAACTATGGCTACACCTTC
TRBJ1-1,-,-,TRBV13,CASSFLNTEAFF,TGTGCCAGCAGCTTCCTGAACACTGAAGCTTTCTTT
TRBJ1-1,-,-,TRBV5-4,CASSFEGAQMGTEAFF,TGTGCCAGCAGCTTCGAAGGGGCCCAAATGGGCACTGAAGCTTTCTTT
TRBJ1-1,once,-,TRBV4-3,CASSQGSGQLSTEAFF,TGCGCCAGCAGCCAAGGATCCGGACAGCTTAGTACTGAAGCTTTCTTT
TRBJ2-1,once,TRBD1,TRBV6-1,CASSERDRGLNEQFF,TGTGCCAGCAGTGAACGAGACAGGGGGCTTAATGAGCAGTTCTTC
TRBJ2-5,-,TRBD2,TRBV7-9,CASSFGLAVQETQYF,TGTGCCAGCAGCTTTGGACTAGCCGTCCAAGAGACCCAGTACTTC
TRBJ1-2,-,TRBD1,TRBV6-1,CASSSGQGNYGYTF,TGTGCCAGCAGTTCTGGACAGGGGAACTATGGCTACACCTTC
TRBJ2-2,-,-,TRBV7-3,CASSPLNTGELFF,TGTGCCAGCAGCCCCTTAAACACCGGGGAGCTGTTTTTT
TRBJ1-1,few,-,TRBV2,CASSEVLPNTEAFF,TGTGCCAGCAGTGAGGTGTTACCGAACACTGAAGCTTTCTTT
TRBJ1-1,-,-,TRBV7-9,CASSRDRNTEAFF,TGTGCCAGCAGCAGGGACCGCAACACTGAAGCTTTCTTT
TRBJ2-3,-,TRBD2,TRBV5-1,CASSLGLADRDTQYF,TGCGCCAGCAGCTTGGGACTAGCCGACCGGGATACGCAGTATTTT
TRBJ2-2,-,-,TRBV5-1,CASKWQTNTGELFF,TGCGCCAGCAAATGGCAGACCAACACCGGGGAGCTGTTTTTT
TRBJ1-2,-,TRBD1,TRBV4-3,CASSQVGPGGALGYTF,TGCGCCAGCAGCCAAGTAGGTCCAGGGGGCGCATTGGGCTACACCTTC
TRBJ2-7,-,TRBD2,TRBV6-5,CASRLAGNTNYEQYF,TGTGCCAGCAGACTAGCGGGAAACACTAACTACGAGCAGTACTTC
TRBJ1-2,-,TRBD1,TRBV10-2,CASSEGQVDGYTF,TGCGCCAGCAGTGAGGGACAGGTGGATGGCTACACCTTC
TRBJ1-2,-,-,TRBV5-4,CASSQTGGGYTF,TGTGCCAGCAGTCAAACGGGGGGTGGCTACACCTTC
TRBJ2-1,-,-,TRBV10-1,CASSDRGLQFF,TGCGCCAGCAGTGATCGGGGGCTTCAGTTCTTC
TRBJ1-2,once,TRBD1,TRBV11-2,CASSLARQGRRTYGYTF,TGTGCCAGCAGCTTAGCTCGACAGGGCCGTCGTACCTATGGCTACACCTTC
TRBJ1-1,-,-,TRBV6-6,CASTHPGTNTEAFF,TGTGCCAGCACCCATCCGGGAACGAACACTGAAGCTTTCTTT
TRBJ2-2,-,TRBD2,TRBV9,CASSVAPLGSGGANTGELFF,TGTGCCAGCAGCGTAGCCCCCTTAGGTAGCGGGGGGGCCAACACCGGGGAGCTGTTTTTT
TRBJ2-2,-,-,TRBV4-3,CASSRGANTGELFF,TGCGCCAGCAGCAGGGGGGCGAACACCGGGGAGCTGTTTTTT
TRBJ2-1,-,-,TRBV10-3,CAILRDGQSNNEQFF,TGTGCCATCCTTCGGGACGGGCAGTCGAACAATGAGCAGTTCTTC
TRBJ2-5,-,TRBD2,TRBV5-1,CASNPQREVGTQYF,TGCGCCAGCAACCCCCAGCGGGAGGTCGGGACCCAGTACTTC
TRBJ2-6,-,-,TRBV7-6,CASSVYPDSQSRANVLTF,TGTGCCAGCAGCGTTTATCCTGACTCACAAAGTCGGGCCAACGTCCTGACTTTC
TRBJ2-2,-,-,TRBV6-5,CASSSPSVGNTGELFF,TGTGCCAGCAGTTCCCCATCGGTGGGGAACACCGGGGAGCTGTTTTTT
TRBJ1-1,-,-,TRBV27,CASRSTGEAFF,TGTGCCAGCAGATCGACAGGTGAAGCTTTCTTT
TRBJ1-3,-,-,TRBV7-9,CASSLRGANGNTIYF,TGTGCCAGCAGCCTCCGAGGGGCAAACGGAAACACCATATATTTT
TRBJ2-3,-,-,TRBV2,CASSEGSSLVDTDTQYF,TGTGCCAGCAGTGAAGGAAGCAGTCTCGTGGACACAGATACGCAGTATTTT
TRBJ2-1,-,-,TRBV2,CASSEWSSYNEQFF,TGTGCCAGCAGTGAGTGGAGCTCCTACAATGAGCAGTTCTTC
TRBJ2-5,-,-,TRBV5-1,CASSLEGNQETQYF,TGCGCCAGCAGCTTAGAGGGTAACCAAGAGACCCAGTACTTC
TRBJ2-3,-,-,TRBV5-1,CASSFWIGLTDTQYF,TGCGCCAGCAGCTTTTGGATAGGCCTCACAGATACGCAGTATTTT
TRBJ1-1,-,TRBD1,TRBV18,CASSSSDRGGWNTEAFF,TGTGCCAGCTCATCGTCGGACAGGGGAGGTTGGAACACTGAAGCTTTCTTT